This is a list of T cell receptor beta chains from one sample in a study of blood T cell repertoires in COVID-19. Sequencing used immunoSEQ multiplex PCR; TCRdb keeps in-frame clones, though not all of them. Seen here are 350,000 or so clones, about 83% observed once, and the top ten hold under 3%. Sequencing was carried out using peripheral blood. All receptors come from a man under 40 with active or convalescent COVID-19. CDR3s include the opening cysteine and the closing phenylalanine or tryptophan. D genes are given only for firm matches. Clone size, where shown, is once, few, many, or a class for clones that have expanded.

>few|TRBJ2-1|TRBV27|NA
TGTGCCAGCAGTTCCCCCGTGACTAGGATCGTCGATGAGCAGTTCTTC
CASSSPVTRIVDEQFF
>NA|TRBJ2-2|TRBV24-1|NA
TGTGCCACCAGTGACACCCTCGGGGGTACCGGGGAGCTGTTTTTT
CATSDTLGGTGELFF
>NA|TRBJ2-3|TRBV27|NA
TGTGCCAGCAGTTCGTCTAGCACAGATACGCAGTATTTT
CASSSSSTDTQYF
>NA|TRBJ2-6|TRBV23-1|TRBD1
TGCGCCAGGACAGGGTTTAATCTCGGGGCCAACGTCCTGACTTTC
CARTGFNLGANVLTF
>NA|TRBJ1-6|TRBV19|NA
TGTGCCAGTAGTATATACCCCCAGGGGTATAATTCACCCCTCCACTTT
CASSIYPQGYNSPLHF
>NA|TRBJ2-1|TRBV6-5|TRBD2
TGTGCCAGCAGAGGGACTAGCGGATACAATGAGCAGTTCTTC
CASRGTSGYNEQFF
>once|TRBJ2-2|TRBV19|NA
TGTGCCAGTAGTATAGGAAGACTTTTCCTACCTAACACCGGGGAGCTGTTTTTT
CASSIGRLFLPNTGELFF
>NA|TRBJ2-5|TRBV5-1|NA
TGCGCCAGCAGCGTCCAACCTAGCGTAAGAGAGACCCAGTACTTC
CASSVQPSVRETQYF
>NA|TRBJ1-5|TRBV7-8|NA
TGTGCCAGCTCCCCCGCCGGGGGGGAGTCTAGAAGCAATCAGCCCCAGCATTTT
CASSPAGGESRSNQPQHF
>once|TRBJ2-1|TRBV11-1|NA
TGTGCCAGCAGCTTAGACCCGGGTTGGGATGAGCAGTTCTTC
CASSLDPGWDEQFF
>NA|TRBJ1-4|TRBV7-8|TRBD1
TGTGCCAGCAGCTTAATGACAGGGGTTCGAAAAAAACTGTTTTTT
CASSLMTGVRKKLFF
>NA|TRBJ2-7|TRBV18|NA
TGTGCCAGCTCACCGGGGCAGGGTGCCTACGAGCAGTACTTC
CASSPGQGAYEQYF
>NA|TRBJ1-2|TRBV5-6|NA
TGTGCCAGCAGCCTTCGGACTACTGTACGCCTCTATGGCTACACCTTC
CASSLRTTVRLYGYTF
>NA|TRBJ2-3|TRBV11-2|NA
TGTGCCAGCAGCTCTAGAGATACGCAGTATTTT
CASSSRDTQYF
>NA|TRBJ2-5|TRBV7-6|TRBD2
TGTGCCAGCAGCTATATTCGGACTAGCGGGGTTCAAGAGACCCAGTACTTC
CASSYIRTSGVQETQYF
>NA|TRBJ1-1|TRBV6-5|NA
TGTGCCAGCAGGACCCCCCAGGGCGGCACTGAAGCTTTCTTT
CASRTPQGGTEAFF
>NA|TRBJ1-3|TRBV6-5|TRBD1
TGTGCCAGCAGTTACCGGACAGGAGTAAACACCATATATTTT
CASSYRTGVNTIYF
>once|TRBJ2-3|TRBV24-1|NA
TGTGCCACCAGTGACCCCCTCGCAGATACGCAGTATTTT
CATSDPLADTQYF
>NA|TRBJ2-3|TRBV7-9|NA
TGTGCCAGCAGCCTCAGACTAGATCGTATAGATACGCAGTATTTT
CASSLRLDRIDTQYF
>NA|TRBJ1-2|TRBV29-1|NA
TGCAGCGCCGTCCGTTCCCAGGGTAACTATGGCTACACCTTC
CSAVRSQGNYGYTF
>NA|TRBJ2-1|TRBV9|NA
TGTGCCAGCAGCGTAGTTGGAGGGGGGGTGGTAGAGCAGTTCTTC
CASSVVGGGVVEQFF
>NA|TRBJ2-5|TRBV7-2|TRBD2
TGTGCCAGCAGCTCAGTTGGACTAGCGGGAGAGACCCAGTACTTC
CASSSVGLAGETQYF
>NA|TRBJ2-7|TRBV7-6|TRBD2
TGTGCCAGCAGCTTAGACGGGAGGGTCAACGAGCAGTACTTC
CASSLDGRVNEQYF
>NA|TRBJ1-6|TRBV7-9|NA
TGTGCCAGCAGCTTCCCGAATTCACCCCTCCACTTT
CASSFPNSPLHF
>NA|TRBJ2-1|TRBV6-5|NA
TGTGCCAGCAGTTACTCGGACGGACTACGCTACAATGAGCAGTTCTTC
CASSYSDGLRYNEQFF
>few|TRBJ2-2|TRBV6-5|NA
TGTGCCAGCAGTTGGGGCGGGAACACCGGGGAGCTGTTTTTT
CASSWGGNTGELFF
>NA|TRBJ1-5|TRBV27|NA
TGTGCCAGCAGTCCAACAGGGAGCAATCAGCCCCAGCATTTT
CASSPTGSNQPQHF
>NA|TRBJ2-7|TRBV30|TRBD1
TGTGCCTGGAGTGTAGAGACAGGGGCCTACGAGCAGTACTTC
CAWSVETGAYEQYF
>many|TRBJ1-6|TRBV7-9|NA
TGTGCCAGCAGCACCGGGAAAAACATTTCACCCCTCCACTTT
CASSTGKNISPLHF
>few|TRBJ2-5|TRBV28|TRBD2
TGTGCCATCAGCGGGAGGGGTGAGACCCAGTACTTC
CAISGRGETQYF
>NA|TRBJ2-1|TRBV15|NA
TGTGCCACCAGCACTAGGTTCCCCTACAATGAGCAGTTCTTC
CATSTRFPYNEQFF
>NA|TRBJ1-6|TRBV19|TRBD1
TGTGCCAGTAATACCGGGACAGGTTATGGGAATTCACCCCTCCACTTT
CASNTGTGYGNSPLHF
>NA|TRBJ1-1|TRBV21-1|NA
TGTGCCAGCAGCAAAACACGAGGAAGAGGGAACACTGAAGCTTTCTTT
CASSKTRGRGNTEAFF
>NA|TRBJ2-3|TRBV30|TRBD2
TGTGCCTGGAAGGGCGGGGGGATCACAGATACGCAGTATTTT
CAWKGGGITDTQYF
>NA|TRBJ2-5|TRBV5-1|NA
TGCGCCAGCAGCTTGGAGGCGGCAAGGGAGACCCAGTACTTC
CASSLEAARETQYF
>NA|TRBJ1-1|TRBV3-1/TRBV3-2|NA
TGTGCCAGCAGCCCCGGGACACCTGAAGCTTTCTTT
CASSPGTPEAFF
>NA|TRBJ2-2|TRBV3-1/TRBV3-2|NA
TGTGCCAGCTCACAGTTGACGGTAAACACCGGGGAGCTGTTTTTT
CASSQLTVNTGELFF
>NA|TRBJ1-1|TRBV5-5|NA
TGTGCCAGCAGCTTGACCCCCACCTGGAGGTTGACTGAAGCTTTCTTT
CASSLTPTWRLTEAFF
>few|TRBJ2-7|TRBV6-5|TRBD1
TGTGCCAGCAGTTTCCGGGACAGCCTCTACGAGCAGTACTTC
CASSFRDSLYEQYF
>few|TRBJ2-5|TRBV6-6|NA
TGTGCCAGCAGTCCCCGGGGGGAGACCCAGTACTTC
CASSPRGETQYF
>NA|TRBJ1-2|TRBV28|NA
TGTGCCAGCAAGTTCGCGGGTCTCTATGGCTACACCTTC
CASKFAGLYGYTF
>few|TRBJ1-1|TRBV4-1|TRBD1
TGCGCCAGCGGGACAGCCATCGGGAACACTGAAGCTTTCTTT
CASGTAIGNTEAFF
>NA|TRBJ2-1|TRBV9|NA
TGTGCCAGCAGCGTGTCCCGGAGTACCTCCTCCTACAATGAGCAGTTCTTC
CASSVSRSTSSYNEQFF
>NA|TRBJ2-2|TRBV5-8|TRBD1
TGTGCCAGCAGCTTGGATGGGACAGGGGGCACCGGGGAGCTGTTTTTT
CASSLDGTGGTGELFF
>NA|TRBJ2-1|TRBV4-1|TRBD2
TGCGCCAGCAGCCTTACTAGCGGGGATGAGCAGTTCTTC
CASSLTSGDEQFF
>NA|TRBJ2-1|TRBV7-2|TRBD2
TGTGCCAGCAGCTTGGTGCTTTTTGCGGGGGGTAGGAATGAGCAGTTCTTC
CASSLVLFAGGRNEQFF
>NA|TRBJ2-1|TRBV13|NA
TGTGCCAGCAGCTTCGGTAGGCGGACATCCTACAATGAGCAGTTCTTC
CASSFGRRTSYNEQFF
>few|TRBJ1-2|TRBV25-1|NA
TGTGCCAGCAGTGTGGCCGCCCTTAACTATGGCTACACCTTC
CASSVAALNYGYTF
>few|TRBJ1-1|TRBV4-1|NA
TGCGCCAGCAGCCAAAAAGCCAACACTGAAGCTTTCTTT
CASSQKANTEAFF
>NA|TRBJ1-1|TRBV4-1|NA
TGCGCCAGCAGCCAAGGTACAGGGCTGTTGGGCACTGAAGCTTTCTTT
CASSQGTGLLGTEAFF
>NA|TRBJ2-1|TRBV5-1|NA
TGCGCCAGCAGCCCCCGGAGTCTTTCTTACGGATCCAATGAGCAGTTCTTC
CASSPRSLSYGSNEQFF
>NA|TRBJ2-4|TRBV15|TRBD2
TGTGCCACCAGCAGAGTTAGCGGGAGACAGAACATTCAGTACTTC
CATSRVSGRQNIQYF
>few|TRBJ1-5|TRBV19|NA
TGTGCCAGCCAGCCGGGGGTGGGGGTACAGCCCCAGCATTTT
CASQPGVGVQPQHF
>NA|TRBJ1-5|TRBV10-3|NA
TGTGCCATCAGTGAGTCGATGTCACTTAGCAATCAGCCCCAGCATTTT
CAISESMSLSNQPQHF
>once|TRBJ1-2|TRBV19|NA
TGTGCCAGTAGTATAACGATAGTCTGGACAGACTATGGCTACACCTTC
CASSITIVWTDYGYTF